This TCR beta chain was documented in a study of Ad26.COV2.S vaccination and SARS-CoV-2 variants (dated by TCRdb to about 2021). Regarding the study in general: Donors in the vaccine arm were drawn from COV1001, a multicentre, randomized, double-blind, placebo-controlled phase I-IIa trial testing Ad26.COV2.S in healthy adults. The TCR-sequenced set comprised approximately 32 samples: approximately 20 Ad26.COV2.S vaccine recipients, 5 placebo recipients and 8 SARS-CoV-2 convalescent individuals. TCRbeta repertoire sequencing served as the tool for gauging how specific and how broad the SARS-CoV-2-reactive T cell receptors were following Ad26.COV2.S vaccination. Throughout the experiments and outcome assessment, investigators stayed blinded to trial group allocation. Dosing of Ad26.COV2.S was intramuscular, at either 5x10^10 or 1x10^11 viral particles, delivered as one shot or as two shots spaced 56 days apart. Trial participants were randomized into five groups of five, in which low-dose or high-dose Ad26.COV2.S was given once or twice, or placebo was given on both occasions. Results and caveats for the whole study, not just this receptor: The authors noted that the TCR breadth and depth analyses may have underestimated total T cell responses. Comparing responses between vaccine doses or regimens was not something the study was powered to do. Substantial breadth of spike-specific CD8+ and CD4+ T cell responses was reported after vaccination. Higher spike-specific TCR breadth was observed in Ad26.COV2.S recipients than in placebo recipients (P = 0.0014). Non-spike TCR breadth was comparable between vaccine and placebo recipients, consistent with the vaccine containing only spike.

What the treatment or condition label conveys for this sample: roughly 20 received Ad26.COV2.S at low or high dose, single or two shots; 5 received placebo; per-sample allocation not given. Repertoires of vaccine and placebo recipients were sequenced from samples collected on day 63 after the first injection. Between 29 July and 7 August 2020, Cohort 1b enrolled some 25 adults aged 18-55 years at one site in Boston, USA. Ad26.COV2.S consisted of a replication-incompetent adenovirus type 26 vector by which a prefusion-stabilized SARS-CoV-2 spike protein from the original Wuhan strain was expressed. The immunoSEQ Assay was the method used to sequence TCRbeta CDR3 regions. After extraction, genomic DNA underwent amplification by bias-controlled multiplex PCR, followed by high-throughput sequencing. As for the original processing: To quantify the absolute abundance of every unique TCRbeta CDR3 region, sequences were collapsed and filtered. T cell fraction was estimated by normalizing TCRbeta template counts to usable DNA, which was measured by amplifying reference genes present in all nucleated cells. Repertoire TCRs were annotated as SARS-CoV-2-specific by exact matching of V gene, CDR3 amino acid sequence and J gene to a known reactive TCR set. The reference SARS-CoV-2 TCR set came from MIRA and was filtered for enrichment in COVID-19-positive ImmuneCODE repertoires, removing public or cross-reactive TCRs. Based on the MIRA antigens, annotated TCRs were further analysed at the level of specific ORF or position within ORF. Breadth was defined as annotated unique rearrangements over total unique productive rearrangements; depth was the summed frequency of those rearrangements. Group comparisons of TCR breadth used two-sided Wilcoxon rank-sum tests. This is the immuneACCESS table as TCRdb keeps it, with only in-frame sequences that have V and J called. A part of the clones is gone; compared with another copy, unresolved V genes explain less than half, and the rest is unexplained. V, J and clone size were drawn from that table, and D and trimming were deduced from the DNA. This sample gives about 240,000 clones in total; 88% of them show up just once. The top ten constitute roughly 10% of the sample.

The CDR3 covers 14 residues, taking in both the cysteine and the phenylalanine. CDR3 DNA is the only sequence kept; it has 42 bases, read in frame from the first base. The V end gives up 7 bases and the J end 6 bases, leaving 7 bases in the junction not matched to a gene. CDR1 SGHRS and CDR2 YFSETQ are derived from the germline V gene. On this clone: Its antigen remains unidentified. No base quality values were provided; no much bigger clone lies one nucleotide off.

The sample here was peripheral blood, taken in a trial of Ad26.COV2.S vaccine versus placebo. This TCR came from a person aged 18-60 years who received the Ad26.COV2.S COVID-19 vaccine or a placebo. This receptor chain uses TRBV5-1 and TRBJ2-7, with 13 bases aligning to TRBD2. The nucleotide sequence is TGCGCCAGCCGTCGGACTAGCGGGAGTGGCGAGCAGTACTTC. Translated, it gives CASRRTSGSGEQYF.